The clone carrying this T cell receptor beta chain has a count of ten or more. TCRdb redid the calling of the 5' RACE reads with MiXCR, one entry per CDR3 protein. Altogether about 160,000 distinct CDR3 sequences are present, about 16% being singletons, with the ten largest covering over 7.5%. The source of the sample is a study of CD8 T cells in ankylosing spondylitis. From germline, CDR1 is MGHRA and CDR2 YSYEKL. The trim removed 0 bases at V and 4 bases at J, leaving 7 bases unmatched. The CDR3 covers 16 residues. The sequenced sample consisted of blood, either unsorted or a sorted T cell fraction (not recorded which). V and J are TRBV4-1 and TRBJ2-3, with 7 nucleotides matching TRBD2. The source is a male donor with ankylosing spondylitis or in good health (not recorded which). CDR3 sequence (DNA): TGCGCCAGCAGCCAAGATTGGACTAGTGGGTCAGATACGCAGTATTTT. Protein: CASSQDWTSGSDTQYF.